A selection of T cell receptor beta chains follows, all from one sample in a study of cytomegalovirus exposure and HLA in healthy donors. Sequenced by immunoSEQ multiplex PCR; TCRdb stores in-frame clones only, minus some. Of 150,000 to 200,000 clones in the sample, around three quarters were seen once. The sample consisted of PBMCs. The source of these receptors is a middle-aged man in good health and CMV-seronegative. Each CDR3 is given with its conserved first and last residue. Fields, in order: V gene, CDR3 protein.

V gene: TRBV5-4; CDR3 protein: CASSLLAGTREQYF
V gene: TRBV10-3; CDR3 protein: CAISSGQHNQPQHF
V gene: TRBV11-2; CDR3 protein: CASSPVGRTGEYEQFF
V gene: TRBV5-1; CDR3 protein: CASSGGDSDRGELFF
V gene: TRBV14; CDR3 protein: CASSQGSRQGKETQYF
V gene: TRBV15; CDR3 protein: CATSRPSGAVLSSTDTQYF
V gene: TRBV7-2; CDR3 protein: CASSRDIAYNEQFF
V gene: TRBV7-9; CDR3 protein: CSSSFGTGGSGYGYTF
V gene: TRBV5-6; CDR3 protein: CASSLWTLNEKLFF
V gene: TRBV19; CDR3 protein: CASSINRAVNTEAFF
V gene: TRBV5-4; CDR3 protein: CASSADSQRSTDTQYF
V gene: TRBV5-6; CDR3 protein: CASSPWDRGYSPLHF
V gene: TRBV2; CDR3 protein: CASSEILESGELFF
V gene: TRBV10-3; CDR3 protein: CAISESDPRTGGYNEQFF
V gene: TRBV4-1; CDR3 protein: CASSQDPEFRDTQYF
V gene: TRBV7-9; CDR3 protein: CASSQLIGGNTGELFF
V gene: TRBV4-2; CDR3 protein: CASSPGGLYNEQFF
V gene: TRBV27; CDR3 protein: CASSRDRGNNEQFF
V gene: TRBV7-3; CDR3 protein: CASSFIGGVYNEQFF
V gene: TRBV7-3; CDR3 protein: CASSSQLGPANTEAFF
V gene: TRBV7-6; CDR3 protein: CASSPPQGINEQFF
V gene: TRBV28; CDR3 protein: CASTGEGYEQYF
V gene: TRBV5-1; CDR3 protein: CASSFSGQLNEQFF
V gene: TRBV5-1; CDR3 protein: CASSPGQGASEQYF
V gene: TRBV6-1; CDR3 protein: CASSEALGGANNEKLFF
V gene: TRBV5-6; CDR3 protein: CASSLVASGRAEQFF
V gene: TRBV4-1; CDR3 protein: CASSAEEWEDTDTQYF
V gene: TRBV15; CDR3 protein: CATSRAGGYGYTF
V gene: TRBV7-9; CDR3 protein: CASSLGTVQETQYF
V gene: TRBV29-1; CDR3 protein: CSVVELAGLDTQYF
V gene: TRBV7-2; CDR3 protein: CASSLRAGPPLNEQFF